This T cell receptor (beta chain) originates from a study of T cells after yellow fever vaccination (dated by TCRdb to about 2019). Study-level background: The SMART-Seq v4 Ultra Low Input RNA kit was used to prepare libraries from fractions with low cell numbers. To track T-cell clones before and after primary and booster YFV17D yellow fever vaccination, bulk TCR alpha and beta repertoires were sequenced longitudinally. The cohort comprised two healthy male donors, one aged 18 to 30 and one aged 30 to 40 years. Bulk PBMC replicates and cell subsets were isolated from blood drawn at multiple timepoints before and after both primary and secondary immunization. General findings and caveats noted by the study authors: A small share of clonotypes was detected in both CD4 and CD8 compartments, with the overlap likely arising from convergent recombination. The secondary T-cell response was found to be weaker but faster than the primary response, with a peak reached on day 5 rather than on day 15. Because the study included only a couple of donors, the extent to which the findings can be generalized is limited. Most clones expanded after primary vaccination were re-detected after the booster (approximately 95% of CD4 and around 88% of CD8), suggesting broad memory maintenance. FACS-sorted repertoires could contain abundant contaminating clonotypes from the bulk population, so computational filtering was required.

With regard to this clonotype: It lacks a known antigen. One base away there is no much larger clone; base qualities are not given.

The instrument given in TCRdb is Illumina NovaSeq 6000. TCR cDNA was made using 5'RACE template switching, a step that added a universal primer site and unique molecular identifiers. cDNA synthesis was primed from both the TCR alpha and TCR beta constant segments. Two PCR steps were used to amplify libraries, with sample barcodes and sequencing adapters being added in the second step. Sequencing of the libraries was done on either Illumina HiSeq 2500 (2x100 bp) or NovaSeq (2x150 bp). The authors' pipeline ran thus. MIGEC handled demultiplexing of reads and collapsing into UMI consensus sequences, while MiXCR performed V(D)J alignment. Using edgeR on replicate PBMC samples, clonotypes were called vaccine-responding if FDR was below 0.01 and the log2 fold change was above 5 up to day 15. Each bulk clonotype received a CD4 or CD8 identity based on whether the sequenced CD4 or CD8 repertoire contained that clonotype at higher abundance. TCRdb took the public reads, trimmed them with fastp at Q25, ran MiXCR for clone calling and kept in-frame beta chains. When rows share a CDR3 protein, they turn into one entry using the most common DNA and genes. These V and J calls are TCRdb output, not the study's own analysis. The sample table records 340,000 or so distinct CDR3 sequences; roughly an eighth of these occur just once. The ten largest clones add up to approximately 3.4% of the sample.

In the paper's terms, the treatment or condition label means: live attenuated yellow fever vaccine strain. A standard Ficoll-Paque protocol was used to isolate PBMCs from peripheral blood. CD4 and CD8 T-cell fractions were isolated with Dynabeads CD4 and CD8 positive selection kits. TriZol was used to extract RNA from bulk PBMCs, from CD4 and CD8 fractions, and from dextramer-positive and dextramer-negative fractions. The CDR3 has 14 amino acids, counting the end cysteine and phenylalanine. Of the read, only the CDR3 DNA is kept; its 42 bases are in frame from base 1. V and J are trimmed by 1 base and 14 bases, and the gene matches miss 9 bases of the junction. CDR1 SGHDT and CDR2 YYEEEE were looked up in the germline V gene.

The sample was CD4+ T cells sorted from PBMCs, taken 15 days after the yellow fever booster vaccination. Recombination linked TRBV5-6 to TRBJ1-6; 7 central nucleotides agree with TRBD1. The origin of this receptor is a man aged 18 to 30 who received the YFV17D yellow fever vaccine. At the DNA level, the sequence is TGTGCCAGCAGCTTGATCCAGGGGGTCCGATCCCTCCACTTT. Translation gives CASSLIQGVRSLHF.